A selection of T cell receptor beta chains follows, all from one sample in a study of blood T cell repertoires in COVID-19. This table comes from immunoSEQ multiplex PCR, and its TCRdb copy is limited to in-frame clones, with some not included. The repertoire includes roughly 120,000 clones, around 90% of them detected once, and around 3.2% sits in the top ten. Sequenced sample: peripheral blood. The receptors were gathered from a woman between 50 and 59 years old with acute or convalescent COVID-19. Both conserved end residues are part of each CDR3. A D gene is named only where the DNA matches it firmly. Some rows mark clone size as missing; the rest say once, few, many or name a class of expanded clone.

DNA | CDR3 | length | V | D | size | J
TGTGCCAGTAGTATTAGCGAATCCTACGAGCAGTACTTC | CASSISESYEQYF | 13 | TRBV19 | NA | NA | TRBJ2-7
TGTGCCAGCTCACGACAGGGGGCCCTGAACACTGAAGCTTTCTTT | CASSRQGALNTEAFF | 15 | TRBV18 | TRBD1 | NA | TRBJ1-1
TGTGCCACCAGCAGAGGAGGGACAGGGAAGGGCGGGGAGCTGTTTTTT | CATSRGGTGKGGELFF | 16 | TRBV15 | TRBD1 | NA | TRBJ2-2
TGTGCCAGCAGACCGGACAGGGGCCCTAGGTATGGCTACACCTTC | CASRPDRGPRYGYTF | 15 | TRBV2 | TRBD1 | once | TRBJ1-2
TGTGCCAGCAGCCCTAGCGGGAGGACGTACGAGCAGTACTTC | CASSPSGRTYEQYF | 14 | TRBV5-4 | TRBD2 | NA | TRBJ2-7
TGTGCCAGCTCACCACGTAAGGGACAGGGGCGAGATACGCAGTATTTT | CASSPRKGQGRDTQYF | 16 | TRBV18 | TRBD1 | NA | TRBJ2-3
TGTGCCAGTAAGCTAGCGGGAGAACTCGCGAACACCGGGGAGCTGTTTTTT | CASKLAGELANTGELFF | 17 | TRBV19 | TRBD2 | NA | TRBJ2-2
TGTGCCATACAGTTTAATCTCTTAGATACGCAGTATTTT | CAIQFNLLDTQYF | 13 | TRBV6-5 | NA | NA | TRBJ2-3
TGCGCCAGCAGCTTTCGCTCGGGGTCCGGGGAGCTGTTTTTT | CASSFRSGSGELFF | 14 | TRBV5-1 | NA | NA | TRBJ2-2
TGTGCCAGCAGCTTAGAACAGGGCTCCTACGAGCAGTACTTC | CASSLEQGSYEQYF | 14 | TRBV7-9 | NA | NA | TRBJ2-7
TGTGCCAGCAGCTTCGGACAGGGGACCTACAATGAGCAGTTCTTC | CASSFGQGTYNEQFF | 15 | TRBV3-1/TRBV3-2 | TRBD1 | NA | TRBJ2-1
TGTGCCAGCAGTGGAGAACTAGCGGGAGGCCCAGAGACCCAGTACTTC | CASSGELAGGPETQYF | 16 | TRBV6-1 | TRBD2 | NA | TRBJ2-5
TGTGCCTGGAGTACGGGGGACTCCACTGAAGCTTTCTTT | CAWSTGDSTEAFF | 13 | TRBV30 | NA | NA | TRBJ1-1
TGTGCCAGCCGATCCCGGACCAGGGAGAACACTGAAGCTTTCTTT | CASRSRTRENTEAFF | 15 | TRBV7-9 | NA | NA | TRBJ1-1
TGTGCCAGCAGCGTAACAGCGGGAGGGTCCGAGCAGTACTTC | CASSVTAGGSEQYF | 14 | TRBV9 | TRBD2 | NA | TRBJ2-7
TGTGCCAGCAGAGCAGGGCGTAATTCACCCCTCCACTTT | CASRAGRNSPLHF | 13 | TRBV21-1 | NA | NA | TRBJ1-6
TGTGCCAGCGCTTGGTTGGTAGCGGGAGGCACAGATACGCAGTATTTT | CASAWLVAGGTDTQYF | 16 | TRBV2 | TRBD2 | NA | TRBJ2-3